The T cell receptor beta chain described here comes from a study of cytomegalovirus exposure and HLA in healthy donors. Study-level points and caveats: Association with HLA alleles at 0.05 false discovery rate was found for 16,951 TCR beta sequences in a later analysis.

The CDR3 covers 15 residues. Trimming shortened V by 2 bases and J by 1 base, and 10 bases separated the two germline ends. Germline-derived CDR1 and CDR2 are SEHNR and FQNEAQ (reference sequence). On this clone: Its antigen is unidentified.

PCR primers comprised 60 Vbeta and 13 Jbeta primers. The protocol was immunoSEQ multiplex PCR, while the TCRdb copy is restricted to in-frame clones and leaves out a portion. This sample contains tens of thousands of clones. The sequencing input was PBMCs. This receptor was identified in a middle-aged man in good health and CMV-seropositive. This chain connects TRBV7-9 to TRBJ2-3; D perhaps matches TRBD2 (5 bases). This CDR3 is CASSLRAEGTDTQYF. CDR3 nucleotide sequence: TGTGCCAGCAGCTTAAGGGCGGAGGGCACAGATACGCAGTATTTT.